The sequence of this TCR beta chain was determined in a study of shared clonotypes between healthy human individuals. Study information: The cohort comprised a couple of women and a few men. Their ages spanned 18 to 49 years.

Trimming pared 0 bases from V and 3 bases from J, leaving 11 bases between. This CDR3 region has 16 residues. Germline CDR1 and CDR2: LGHNA and YSLEER. Ten immunoSEQ deep assay plates were used to sequence unsorted PBMC DNA. Authors' data handling: ImmunoSEQ junction-only sequences lacked quality scores, so their filtering differed. Generated by immunoSEQ multiplex PCR, the TCRdb table keeps only in-frame clones and is missing some. The V and J calls and the clone size are those of that table, but D and trimming were determined from the DNA. The sample includes about 530,000 clones, 75% to 80% seen only once; the top ten take around an eighth. Notes on the study in general: An effect of sequencing depth on clonotype sharing among donors was expected.

As regards this clone: Its antigen is unidentified.

The V gene is TRBV4-3, the J gene TRBJ1-4; no firm D call. The receptor comes from a woman aged 40 to 50 in good health. Some clones in this sample may be carry-over from other donors' samples. Input material: PBMCs. The CDR3 sequence is CASSQDLQEPNEKLFF. The CDR3 region has the DNA TGCGCCAGCAGCCAAGATCTCCAGGAACCTAATGAAAAACTGTTTTTT.